This T cell receptor (beta chain) was recorded in a study of blood T cell repertoires in COVID-19. Study-wide background: COVID-19 samples from acute and convalescent phases originated in the United States, Italy and Spain. From T cells, B-cell-depleted T cells, or PBMCs came the material, which was cDNA or gDNA.

The CDR3 contains 16 residues. Looked up from germline, CDR1 is MGHDK and CDR2 is SYGVNS. With 1 base removed from V and 0 bases from J, the gap between germline ends came to 12 bases. Authors' analysis steps: Counts of nucleated cells, estimated from reference gene primer amplification, were obtained. TCRdb's table, derived via immunoSEQ multiplex PCR, lists solely in-frame clones and lacks some. V and J calls plus clone size are reproduced from that table; the DNA served to infer D and trimming. The data show 200,000 to 300,000 clones, around 88% seen once. This sequence joins TRBV25-1 and TRBJ1-2, with D possibly TRBD1 on 5 matching bases. This clonotype was sampled from a man older than 75 with acute or convalescent COVID-19. The sequencing input was peripheral blood. This CDR3 is CASSESGGFSNYGYTF. The CDR3 DNA reads TGTGCCAGCAGTGAATCCGGGGGGTTTTCTAACTATGGCTACACCTTC.